These T cell receptor beta chains were read from a single sample in a study of cytomegalovirus exposure and HLA in healthy donors. This table comes from immunoSEQ multiplex PCR, and its TCRdb copy is limited to in-frame clones, with some not included. The sample lists fewer than 250,000 clones, around 90% occurring once. Sequencing input: PBMCs. The receptors shown here come from a boy aged 2-9 years in good health and CMV-seronegative. Each CDR3 is given with its conserved first and last residue. D genes are given only for firm matches. Clone size is given for some rows only: seen once, a few or many times, or a class if the clone is expanded.

d_gene: .; v_gene: TRBV7-9; abundance: .; j_gene: TRBJ1-2; CDR3nt: TGTGCCAGTGCTTCACAGGGTGGGTATGGCTACACCTTC; CDR3aa: CASASQGGYGYTF
d_gene: .; v_gene: TRBV9; abundance: few; j_gene: TRBJ2-6; CDR3nt: TGTGCCAGCAGCGTAGCTCTTTCTGGGGCCAACGTCCTGACTTTC; CDR3aa: CASSVALSGANVLTF
d_gene: .; v_gene: TRBV27; abundance: .; j_gene: TRBJ2-3; CDR3nt: TGTGCCAGCAGCATTGAGGGGGGGTACACAGATACGCAGTATTTT; CDR3aa: CASSIEGGYTDTQYF
d_gene: .; v_gene: TRBV27; abundance: .; j_gene: TRBJ2-1; CDR3nt: TGTGCCAGCAGTTTATTTCTAGCGTCCTACAATGAGCAGTTCTTC; CDR3aa: CASSLFLASYNEQFF
d_gene: TRBD2; v_gene: TRBV5-4; abundance: .; j_gene: TRBJ2-7; CDR3nt: TGTGCCAGCTCCCCGGGAGGGAACTCCTACGAGCAGTACTTC; CDR3aa: CASSPGGNSYEQYF
d_gene: .; v_gene: TRBV14; abundance: .; j_gene: TRBJ1-4; CDR3nt: TGTGCCAGCAGCCAAGAGGTGGGGGCTCGGAACGAAAAACTGTTTTTT; CDR3aa: CASSQEVGARNEKLFF
d_gene: TRBD1; v_gene: TRBV13; abundance: .; j_gene: TRBJ1-1; CDR3nt: TGTGCCAGCAGCCCAGGATGGGACAGTGAAGCTTTCTTT; CDR3aa: CASSPGWDSEAFF
d_gene: .; v_gene: TRBV6-1; abundance: .; j_gene: TRBJ2-2; CDR3nt: TGTGCCAGCAGTGAAGGGGTAGGGGTTAACACCGGGGAGCTGTTTTTT; CDR3aa: CASSEGVGVNTGELFF
d_gene: .; v_gene: TRBV2; abundance: .; j_gene: TRBJ2-6; CDR3nt: TGTGCCAGCAGAGACATACGGGGGGACAACTCTGGGGCCAACGTCCTGACTTTC; CDR3aa: CASRDIRGDNSGANVLTF
d_gene: .; v_gene: TRBV5-4; abundance: .; j_gene: TRBJ1-1; CDR3nt: TGTGCCAGCAGCCTTCCGGAGGGCACTGAAGCTTTCTTT; CDR3aa: CASSLPEGTEAFF
d_gene: .; v_gene: TRBV14; abundance: .; j_gene: TRBJ1-1; CDR3nt: TGTGCCAGCAGCGGACGATTAATGAAGAGTGGGAGTGAAGCTTTCTTT; CDR3aa: CASSGRLMKSGSEAFF
d_gene: TRBD1; v_gene: TRBV7-9; abundance: few; j_gene: TRBJ1-4; CDR3nt: TGTGCCAGCAGCTCCCCACGGCAGGGGGAAGAAAAACTGTTTTTT; CDR3aa: CASSSPRQGEEKLFF
d_gene: .; v_gene: TRBV6-6; abundance: .; j_gene: TRBJ2-4; CDR3nt: TGTGCCAGCAGGCCGACTACAGGGTACATTCAGTACTTC; CDR3aa: CASRPTTGYIQYF
d_gene: TRBD2; v_gene: TRBV7-9; abundance: .; j_gene: TRBJ2-7; CDR3nt: TGTGCCAGCAGTTCCGGGGGGGCAGAGGGGACCGAGCAGTACTTC; CDR3aa: CASSSGGAEGTEQYF
d_gene: TRBD2; v_gene: TRBV6-6; abundance: once; j_gene: TRBJ2-3; CDR3nt: TGTGCCAGCAGTGGACTAGCGGGGGGGCCTTGGGATACGCAGTATTTT; CDR3aa: CASSGLAGGPWDTQYF
d_gene: TRBD2; v_gene: TRBV9; abundance: .; j_gene: TRBJ2-1; CDR3nt: TGTGCCAGCAGCGCGCGGGGACTAGCGGAAGTGGGAAATGAGCAGTTCTTC; CDR3aa: CASSARGLAEVGNEQFF
d_gene: TRBD2; v_gene: TRBV5-1; abundance: .; j_gene: TRBJ2-5; CDR3nt: TGCGCCAGCAGCTTGGAGCCTAGCGGGGGAGAGACCCAGTACTTC; CDR3aa: CASSLEPSGGETQYF
d_gene: TRBD2; v_gene: TRBV30; abundance: .; j_gene: TRBJ2-2; CDR3nt: TGTGCCTGGAGTGTACTTATAGGGGGACTAGCGGGGACCGGGGAGCTGTTTTTT; CDR3aa: CAWSVLIGGLAGTGELFF
d_gene: TRBD1; v_gene: TRBV7-2; abundance: .; j_gene: TRBJ2-7; CDR3nt: TGTGCCAGCAGCGTCGGACAGGGATACTCCTACGAGCAGTACTTC; CDR3aa: CASSVGQGYSYEQYF
d_gene: TRBD2; v_gene: TRBV7-3; abundance: .; j_gene: TRBJ2-3; CDR3nt: TGTGCCAGCAGCCCGGGACTAGCGGGGGCCCACACAGATACGCAGTATTTT; CDR3aa: CASSPGLAGAHTDTQYF
d_gene: .; v_gene: TRBV6-5; abundance: .; j_gene: TRBJ1-2; CDR3nt: TGTGCCAGCAGCCAAGGAGGTGTTTATGGCTACACCTTC; CDR3aa: CASSQGGVYGYTF
d_gene: .; v_gene: TRBV7-9; abundance: .; j_gene: TRBJ2-5; CDR3nt: TGTGCCAGCAGCTTATCGTCCGGCCAAGAGACCCAGTACTTC; CDR3aa: CASSLSSGQETQYF
d_gene: .; v_gene: TRBV27; abundance: .; j_gene: TRBJ2-3; CDR3nt: TGTGCCAGCAATCAGGCTAGCACAGATACGCAGTATTTT; CDR3aa: CASNQASTDTQYF
d_gene: .; v_gene: TRBV7-9; abundance: .; j_gene: TRBJ1-1; CDR3nt: TGTGCCAGCAGCCCCAGGACAGCCATGAACACTGAAGCTTTCTTT; CDR3aa: CASSPRTAMNTEAFF
d_gene: .; v_gene: TRBV6-1; abundance: .; j_gene: TRBJ2-2; CDR3nt: TGTGCCAGCAGTTCCAGGGTAGGCACCGGGGAGCTGTTTTTT; CDR3aa: CASSSRVGTGELFF
d_gene: TRBD2; v_gene: TRBV5-1; abundance: .; j_gene: TRBJ2-1; CDR3nt: TGCGCCAGCAGCTTGAGCTTCGGGGAAGCGGGAGGCCACGACAATGAGCAGTTCTTC; CDR3aa: CASSLSFGEAGGHDNEQFF
d_gene: TRBD1; v_gene: TRBV11-1; abundance: .; j_gene: TRBJ1-1; CDR3nt: TGTGCCAGCAGCTTACAGGGGGGACGGCAGAACACTGAAGCTTTCTTT; CDR3aa: CASSLQGGRQNTEAFF
d_gene: .; v_gene: TRBV6-6; abundance: .; j_gene: TRBJ2-1; CDR3nt: TGTGCCAGCAGTTACCGGGGGTGGTACAATGAGCAGTTCTTC; CDR3aa: CASSYRGWYNEQFF
d_gene: .; v_gene: TRBV7-9; abundance: .; j_gene: TRBJ1-5; CDR3nt: TGTGCCAGCAGCTTAGTAGATCAGCCCCAGCATTTT; CDR3aa: CASSLVDQPQHF
d_gene: .; v_gene: TRBV27; abundance: .; j_gene: TRBJ2-7; CDR3nt: TGTGCCAGCAGTCCGACCCCCCAGGGGAGCGGCCACGAGCAGTACTTC; CDR3aa: CASSPTPQGSGHEQYF
d_gene: .; v_gene: TRBV6-5; abundance: .; j_gene: TRBJ2-7; CDR3nt: TGTGCCAGCAGTTACCAGAACCAGGGTGGGTACGAGCAGTACTTC; CDR3aa: CASSYQNQGGYEQYF
d_gene: TRBD2; v_gene: TRBV2; abundance: once; j_gene: TRBJ2-5; CDR3nt: TGTGCCAGCAGTATCGGGACTAGTCTAGAGACCCAGTACTTC; CDR3aa: CASSIGTSLETQYF
d_gene: .; v_gene: TRBV27; abundance: once; j_gene: TRBJ1-1; CDR3nt: TGTGCCAGCAGTTTAGGTGGGGGCCACACTGAAGCTTTCTTT; CDR3aa: CASSLGGGHTEAFF
d_gene: .; v_gene: TRBV5-6; abundance: few; j_gene: TRBJ1-6; CDR3nt: TGTGCCAGCCAACGGGGGAATTCACCCCTCCACTTT; CDR3aa: CASQRGNSPLHF
d_gene: .; v_gene: TRBV5-1; abundance: .; j_gene: TRBJ2-2; CDR3nt: TGCGCCAGCCGTTCCACCGGGGAGCTGTTTTTT; CDR3aa: CASRSTGELFF
d_gene: .; v_gene: TRBV11-2; abundance: .; j_gene: TRBJ2-1; CDR3nt: TGTGCCAGCAGCTCGCTAGAGGGTTACAATGAGCAGTTCTTC; CDR3aa: CASSSLEGYNEQFF
d_gene: TRBD1; v_gene: TRBV7-2; abundance: .; j_gene: TRBJ1-3; CDR3nt: TGTGCCAGCAGCCCTTACGGGGGGACAGGGTTTCTTAGAAACACCATATATTTT; CDR3aa: CASSPYGGTGFLRNTIYF
d_gene: .; v_gene: TRBV28; abundance: .; j_gene: TRBJ2-5; CDR3nt: TGTGCCAGCAGTTTATTCAGCGTGAAGACCCAGTACTTC; CDR3aa: CASSLFSVKTQYF
d_gene: .; v_gene: TRBV30; abundance: once; j_gene: TRBJ1-2; CDR3nt: TGTGCCTGGGAACAGGGAAACTATGGCTACACCTTC; CDR3aa: CAWEQGNYGYTF
d_gene: TRBD1; v_gene: TRBV11-2; abundance: .; j_gene: TRBJ2-7; CDR3nt: TGTGCCAGCAGCTTAAGGCCCGAGGGACAGGGTTACGAGCAGTACTTC; CDR3aa: CASSLRPEGQGYEQYF
d_gene: .; v_gene: TRBV28; abundance: .; j_gene: TRBJ1-3; CDR3nt: TGTGCCAGCACCGGTGGAAACACCATATATTTT; CDR3aa: CASTGGNTIYF